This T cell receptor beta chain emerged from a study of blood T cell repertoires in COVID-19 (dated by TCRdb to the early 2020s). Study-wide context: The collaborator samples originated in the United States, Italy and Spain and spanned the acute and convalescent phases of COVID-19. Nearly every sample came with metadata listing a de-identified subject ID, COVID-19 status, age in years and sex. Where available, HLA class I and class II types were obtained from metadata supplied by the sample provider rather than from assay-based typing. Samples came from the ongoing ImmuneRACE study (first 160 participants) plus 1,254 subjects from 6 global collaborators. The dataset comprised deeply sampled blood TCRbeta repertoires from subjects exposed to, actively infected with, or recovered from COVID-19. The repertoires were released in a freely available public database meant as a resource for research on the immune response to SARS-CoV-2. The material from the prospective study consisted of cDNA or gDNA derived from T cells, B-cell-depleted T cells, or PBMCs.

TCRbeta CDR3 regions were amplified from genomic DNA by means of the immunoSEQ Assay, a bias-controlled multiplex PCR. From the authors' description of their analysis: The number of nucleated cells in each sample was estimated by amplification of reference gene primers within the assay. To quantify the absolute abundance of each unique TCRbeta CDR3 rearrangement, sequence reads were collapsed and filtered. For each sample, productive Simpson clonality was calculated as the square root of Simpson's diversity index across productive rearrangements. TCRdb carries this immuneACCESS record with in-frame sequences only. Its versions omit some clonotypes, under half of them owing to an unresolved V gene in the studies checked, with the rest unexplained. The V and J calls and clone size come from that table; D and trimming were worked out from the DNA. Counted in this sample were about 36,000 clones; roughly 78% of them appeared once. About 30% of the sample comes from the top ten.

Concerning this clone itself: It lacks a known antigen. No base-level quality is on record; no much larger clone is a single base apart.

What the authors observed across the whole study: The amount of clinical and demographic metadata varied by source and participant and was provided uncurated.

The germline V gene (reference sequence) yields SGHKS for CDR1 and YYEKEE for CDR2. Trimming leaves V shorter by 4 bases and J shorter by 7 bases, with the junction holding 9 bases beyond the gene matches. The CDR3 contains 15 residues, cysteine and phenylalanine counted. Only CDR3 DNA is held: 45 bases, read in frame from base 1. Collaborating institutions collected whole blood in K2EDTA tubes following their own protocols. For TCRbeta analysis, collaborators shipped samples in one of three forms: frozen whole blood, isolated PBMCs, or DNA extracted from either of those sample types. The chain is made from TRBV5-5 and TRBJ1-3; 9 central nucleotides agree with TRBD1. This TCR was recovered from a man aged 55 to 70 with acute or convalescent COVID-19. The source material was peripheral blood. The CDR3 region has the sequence CASSLQDRGGNTIYF. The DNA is TGTGCCAGCAGCCTACAGGACAGGGGAGGGAACACCATATATTTT.